This is a list of T cell receptor beta chains from one sample in a study of T cells expressing NK-cell markers. TCRdb re-called the 5' RACE reads; one entry per CDR3 protein, DNA not given. This sample lists roughly 180,000 distinct CDR3 sequences; its ten largest clones have less than 20%. Sample: blood T cells: a sorted CD56 or NKG2C T cell subset, CD4+ or CD8+ T cells, or bulk PBMC T cells (not recorded which). These receptors were collected from a woman between 18 and 70 years old in good health. The CDR3 runs from the conserved cysteine through the conserved F or W.

TRBV15	TRBJ2-7	CATSRDTSSYYEQYF
TRBV7-2	TRBJ1-1	CASSASGGTEAFF
TRBV20-1	TRBJ1-4	CSASDPATNEKLFF
TRBV11-2	TRBJ1-2	CASSLGGQGLGYTF
TRBV21-1	TRBJ2-1	CASSKGGRGQFF
TRBV7-2	TRBJ1-5	CASSIKAGGHQPQHF
TRBV24-1	TRBJ2-1	CATSGGLAGPYNEQFF
TRBV7-9	TRBJ2-1	CASSPPGRSSYNEQFF
TRBV7-2	TRBJ1-2	CASSTGTQYGYTF
TRBV6-1	TRBJ1-1	CASIGIQGAGTEAFF
TRBV3-1	TRBJ2-3	CASTPGLAGADTQYF
TRBV7-7	TRBJ2-1	CASSTLAGGPYNEQFF
TRBV2	TRBJ2-5	CASSSDKPEAQYF
TRBV4-1	TRBJ1-5	CASSQVLQGLQPQHF
TRBV7-3	TRBJ2-3	CASSEGLAGGDTQYF
TRBV20-1	TRBJ2-1	CSAGGQTKNNEQFF
TRBV18	TRBJ1-1	CASSGNRDDTEAFF